These 8 T cell receptor beta chains share one sample of origin, sequenced in a study of vaccination and CD4 T cells after COVID-19. Oncomine TCR Beta short-read sequencing was applied to DNA from cultured CD4+ T cells. TCRdb re-called the PCR reads through MiXCR, storing one row per CDR3 protein. The sample lists 2,500 to 3,500 distinct CDR3 sequences, around 80% occurring once. As for treatment: approximately 11-day PBMC culture with coronavirus spike peptide pools or control peptides (ViraFEST assay). Antigens of these TCRs are unknown. Sequenced sample: CD4+ T cells from blood, cultured in vitro. These receptors all stem from a human donor who had recovered from COVID-19.

This chain connects TRBV20-1 to TRBJ1-1, with D unresolved. This CDR3 comprises 13 residues. In germline, CDR1 is DFQATT, CDR2 SNEGSKA (reference sequence). V lost 3 bases and J lost 4, with 12 bases in between. DNA of the CDR3: TGCAGTGCTAGCAGCGGGCTCGGCACTGAAGCTTTCTTT. It is translated as CSASSGLGTEAFF.

This rearrangement joins TRBV2 to TRBJ2-6, with D unclear. From germline, CDR1 is SNHLY and CDR2 FYNNEI. V was cut by 6 bases and J by 0 bases, with 9 bases left in between. This CDR3 has 15 residues. CDR3 DNA sequence: TGTGCCAGCAGACCCCAGAGCTCTGGGGCCAACGTCCTGACTTTC. Translation: CASRPQSSGANVLTF.

J is TRBJ2-4 and V is TRBV15; the match to TRBD1 covers 7 bases. Trimming removed 1 base from V and 13 bases from J; junction bases left unmatched: 7. CDR1 and CDR2 (germline): LNHNV, YYDKDF (reference sequence). This CDR3 spans 13 amino acids. The CDR3 is CATSRVQGSDQYF. The CDR3 coding sequence is TGTGCCACCAGCAGAGTACAGGGGTCCGACCAGTACTTC.

V usage is TRBV30 and J usage is TRBJ2-7, with TRBD2 matching 7 bases. The CDR3 extends over 15 amino acids. Germline V lookup: CDR1 GTSNPN, CDR2 SVGIG (reference sequence). The junction had 12 bases not matched to a gene; V was cut back by 0 bases and J by 7 bases. The CDR3 reads CAWSVNGGNSWEQYF. CDR3 nucleotide sequence: TGTGCCTGGAGTGTAAACGGGGGGAATTCCTGGGAGCAGTACTTC. Together with reference TRBV30 and TRBJ2-7, the CDR3 gives the full variable domain: SQTIHQWPATLVQPVGSPLSLECTVEGTSNPNLYWYRQAAGRGLQLLFYSVGIGQISSEVPQNLSASRPQDRQFILSSKKLLLSDSGFYLCAWSVNGGNSWEQYFGPGTRLTVT.

The genes are TRBV6-5 and TRBJ2-5; 12 bases fit TRBD2. There are 16 residues in the CDR3. CDR1 is MNHEY, CDR2 SVGAGI, per germline. V gave up 4 bases and J gave up 5 bases; unmatched junction bases: 8. In DNA form, the CDR3 reads TGTGCCAGCAGTTGGGCCCTAGCGGGGGGGCTGGAGACCCAGTACTTC. This gives the protein CASSWALAGGLETQYF.

V is TRBV6-4 and J is TRBJ2-3, with 9 nucleotides matching TRBD2. This CDR3 region has 16 residues. Losses at the gene ends were 1 base for V and 1 base for J; bases not matched to a gene: 3. CDR1 is MRHNA, CDR2 SNTAGT, per germline. The CDR3: CASSDYASGGTDTQYF. The CDR3 DNA reads as TGTGCCAGCAGTGACTACGCTAGCGGGGGCACAGATACGCAGTATTTT.

By frequency in the sample, this clonotype is large (0.1 to 1%). The J gene is TRBJ1-1, the V gene TRBV20-1, with a possible D match to TRBD1 (5 bases). Trimming shortened V by 3 bases and J by 0 bases, and 14 bases separated the two germline ends. The germline gives CDR1 DFQATT, CDR2 SNEGSKA (reference sequence). CDR3 length: 15 amino acids. DNA of the CDR3: TGCAGTGCTAGGAGACGGGGCGCGATGAACACTGAAGCTTTCTTT. It translates to CSARRRGAMNTEAFF.

This clonotype was counted once. V and J are TRBV20-1 and TRBJ2-3; D possibly corresponds to TRBD2 (6 bases). CDR1 and CDR2 (germline): DFQATT, SNEGSKA (reference sequence). V was trimmed by 3 bases and J by 4 bases, leaving 14 bases between them. CDR3 length equals 14 residues. CDR3 nucleotides: TGCAGTGCTAGTCCCAGGCGGGGTTCAGATACGCAGTATTTT. Encoded protein: CSASPRRGSDTQYF.